This T cell receptor beta chain appears in the sequencing data of a study of identical twins. Study-wide results and caveats: Shared out-of-frame alpha sequences (those common to twins) showed excess low generation probability. Invariant cells of the MAIT and iNKT types might have partly distorted the zero-insertion analyses. Memory repertoires lacked the insertion deficit that abundant cord blood beta clonotypes showed.

This clonotype was seen only a few times. Antigen unknown. TCRdb passed the 5' RACE reads through MiXCR, listing each CDR3 protein once. The sample holds 1,800,000 or so distinct CDR3 sequences, about 32% seen once. Sequencing was carried out using cord blood. The source of this sequence is a newborn girl in good health.

In DNA form, the CDR3 reads TGTGCCAGCAGCCAAGAACCGGGACGACGCAACTATGGCTACACCTTC. Its protein product is CASSQEPGRRNYGYTF. The chain has TRBV4-2 and TRBJ1-2; weak D call: TRBD1 (5 bases). The CDR3 length is 16 residues. Germline V CDR1 and CDR2: LGHNA, YNFKEQ. V was trimmed by 0 bases and J by 2 bases, leaving 13 bases between them.